The source of this TCR beta chain is a study of early T cells in non-severe SARS-CoV-2 infection. For the study at large: Chains from this unsorted whole-blood bulk RNA could not be paired.

About this clonotype itself: Its antigen is not known.

Unique molecular identifiers tagged individual cDNA molecules. Via MiXCR, TCRdb re-called the 5' RACE reads, giving one row per CDR3 protein. The sample carries 74,000 or so distinct CDR3 sequences, around 13% recorded once. Study observations and caveats: Private and CD4 specificities were missed by VDJdb matching, which favored anti-spike CD8 responses.

Trimming stripped 6 bases from V and 7 bases from J, with 19 bases between. CDR3 length: 15 amino acids. Input material: whole blood. The sequence was obtained from an adult who was a healthcare worker with PCR-confirmed SARS-CoV-2 infection or an uninfected control (not recorded which). The chain couples TRBV12-3 or TRBV12-4 to TRBJ1-5, with D uncertain. CDR3 coding DNA: TGTGCCAGCAGCTCACCGGGCCAAAACGGGCAGCCCCAGCATTTT. Encoded protein: CASSSPGQNGQPQHF.